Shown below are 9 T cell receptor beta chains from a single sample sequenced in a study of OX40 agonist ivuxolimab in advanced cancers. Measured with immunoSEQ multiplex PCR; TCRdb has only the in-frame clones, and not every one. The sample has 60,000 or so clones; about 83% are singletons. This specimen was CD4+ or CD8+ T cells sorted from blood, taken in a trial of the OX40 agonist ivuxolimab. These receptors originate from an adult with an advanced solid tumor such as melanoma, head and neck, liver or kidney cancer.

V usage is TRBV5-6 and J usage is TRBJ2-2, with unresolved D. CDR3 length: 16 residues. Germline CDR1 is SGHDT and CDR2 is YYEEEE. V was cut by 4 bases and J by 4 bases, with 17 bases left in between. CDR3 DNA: TGTGCCAGCAGCCGGACCCCGCCCTACGGCACCGGGGAGCTGTTTTTT. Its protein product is CASSRTPPYGTGELFF.

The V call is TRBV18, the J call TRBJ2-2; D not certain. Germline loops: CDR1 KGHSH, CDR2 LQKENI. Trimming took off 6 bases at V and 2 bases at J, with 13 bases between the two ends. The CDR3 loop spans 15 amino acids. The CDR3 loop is CASSLGRPNTGELFF. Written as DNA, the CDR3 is TGTGCCAGCTCCCTTGGACGGCCCAACACCGGGGAGCTGTTTTTT.

CDR3 amino acids: CASSLPGGGPYEQYF. The CDR3 region has the DNA TGTGCCAGCAGCTTACCCGGGGGGGGCCCCTACGAGCAGTACTTC. This rearrangement joins TRBV11-2 to TRBJ2-7; 8 bases match TRBD2. Germline V gives CDR1 SGHAT, CDR2 FQNNGV. J was trimmed by 2 bases and V by 2 bases; bases with no gene match: 5. CDR3 length: 15 amino acids.

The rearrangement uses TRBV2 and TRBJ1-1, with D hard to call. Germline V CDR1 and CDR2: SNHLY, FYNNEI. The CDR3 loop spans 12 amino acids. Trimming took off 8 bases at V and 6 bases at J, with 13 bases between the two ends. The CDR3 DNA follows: TGTGCCAGCTGTAAAGGGCAGTCTGAAGCTTTCTTT. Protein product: CASCKGQSEAFF.

The CDR3 region has the DNA TGTGCCAGCAGCGGTGTGGCGGGGGCGAAAGAGACCCAGTACTTC. Protein product: CASSGVAGAKETQYF. The chain uses TRBV6-1 and TRBJ2-5; D is possibly TRBD2 (7 bases). The CDR3 spans 15 residues. Trimming removed 6 bases at V and 3 bases at J, with 17 bases between. Per germline, CDR1 MNHNS and CDR2 SASEGT.

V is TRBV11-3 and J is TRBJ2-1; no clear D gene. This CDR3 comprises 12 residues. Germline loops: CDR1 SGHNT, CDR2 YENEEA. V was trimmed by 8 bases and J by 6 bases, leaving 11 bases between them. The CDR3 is CASGSAPNEQFF. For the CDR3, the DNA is TGTGCCAGCGGCTCGGCTCCCAATGAGCAGTTCTTC.

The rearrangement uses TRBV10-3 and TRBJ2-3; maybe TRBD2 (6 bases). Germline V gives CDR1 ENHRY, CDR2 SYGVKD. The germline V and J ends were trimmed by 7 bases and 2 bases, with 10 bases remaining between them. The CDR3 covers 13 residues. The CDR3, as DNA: TGTGCCATCAATCGGGGGACCACAGATACGCAGTATTTT. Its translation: CAINRGTTDTQYF.

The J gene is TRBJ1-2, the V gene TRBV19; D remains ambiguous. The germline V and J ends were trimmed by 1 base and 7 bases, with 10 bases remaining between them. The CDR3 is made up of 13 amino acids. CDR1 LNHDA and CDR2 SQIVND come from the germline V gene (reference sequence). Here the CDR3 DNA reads TGTGCCAGTAGTATAGGGGAGGGAACTGGCTACACCTTC. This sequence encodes CASSIGEGTGYTF. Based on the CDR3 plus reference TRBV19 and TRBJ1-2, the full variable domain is DGGITQSPKYLFRKEGQNVTLSCEQNLNHDAMYWYRQDPGQGLRLIYYSQIVNDFQKGDIAEGYSVSREKKESFPLTVTSAQKNPTAFYLCASSIGEGTGYTFGSGTRLTVV.

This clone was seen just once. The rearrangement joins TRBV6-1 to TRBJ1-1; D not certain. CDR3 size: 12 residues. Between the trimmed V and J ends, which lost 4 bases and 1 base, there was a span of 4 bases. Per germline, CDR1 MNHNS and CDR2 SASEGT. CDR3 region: CASSGQNTEAFF. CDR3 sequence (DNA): TGTGCCAGCAGTGGGCAGAACACTGAAGCTTTCTTT.